Presented here are 23 T cell receptor beta chains from one specimen sequenced in a study of T-cell reconstitution after alpha-beta-depleted transplantation in children. Unique molecular identifiers tagged the TCRbeta library. MiXCR, run by TCRdb on the PCR reads, gives a single entry per CDR3 protein. The table lists some 590,000 distinct CDR3 sequences, roughly a tenth of them singletons. The sequenced sample was PBMCs from the stem cell graft donor, obtained from the stem cell graft. The receptors come from a human donor who donated a stem cell graft to a child with acute myeloid leukemia.

This clonotype came up a few times. The chain uses TRBV11-1 and TRBJ2-1, with D unresolved. The V and J ends lost 4 bases and 7 bases respectively, with 8 bases between them. Per the germline V gene, CDR1 is SGHAT and CDR2 is FQDESV (reference sequence). The length of the CDR3 is 12 residues. The CDR3 bases are TGTGCCAGCAGCTGGATGGGAAATGAGCAGTTCTTC. Amino acid sequence: CASSWMGNEQFF.

This clonotype was observed a handful of times. The genes are TRBV4-2 and TRBJ2-7, with 10 positions matching TRBD2. J lost 1 base, V lost 1 base, and 7 bases had no gene match. The CDR3 runs to 17 residues. CDR1 is LGHNA, CDR2 YNFKEQ, per germline. CDR3 nucleotides: TGTGCCAGCAGCCAAGCCGGGGCTAGCGGGGGATCCTACGAGCAGTACTTC. This codes for CASSQAGASGGSYEQYF.

This clonotype was detected a few times. The gene calls are TRBV3-1 and TRBJ2-7; D gene uncertain. V shed 2 bases and J shed 5 bases, with 7 bases lying between them. Germline-derived CDR1 and CDR2 are LGHDT and YNNKEL (reference sequence). The CDR3 has 12 amino acids. The CDR3 loop is CASSQSSHEQYF. DNA for the CDR3: TGTGCCAGCAGCCAAAGTTCGCACGAGCAGTACTTC.

This clonotype was counted a few times. The chain links TRBV20-1 to TRBJ2-3; 12 positions match TRBD2. The CDR3 extends over 11 amino acids. Per the germline V gene, CDR1 is DFQATT and CDR2 is SNEGSKA (reference sequence). The V segment lost 5 bases and the J segment 14 bases; nucleotides outside the gene matches: 5. The CDR3 sequence: CSAHLAGGAYF. The CDR3 DNA follows: TGCAGTGCTCACCTAGCGGGAGGGGCGTATTTT.

This clonotype was recorded a few times. The chain is built from TRBV6-5 and TRBJ2-6, with TRBD1 matching over 9 bases. The V and J ends lost 4 bases and 1 base, in that order; junction bases with no gene match: 11. The CDR3 contains 19 residues. Germline lookup yields CDR1 MNHEY and CDR2 SVGAGI. The CDR3 DNA follows: TGTGCCAGCAGTTTCCGCGCGGGACAGGGATTTTCTGGGGCCAACGTCCTGACTTTC. This translates into CASSFRAGQGFSGANVLTF.

The chain couples TRBV9 to TRBJ1-6, with TRBD1 matching over 7 bases. Germline V gene data show CDR1 as SGDLS and CDR2 as YYNGEE. V dropped 3 bases and J dropped 3; count of bases not matched to a gene: 3. The CDR3 length is 15 residues. As DNA, the CDR3 is TGTGCCAGCAGCGAAACAGGGGACTATAATTCACCCCTCCACTTT. Amino acids: CASSETGDYNSPLHF.

The sample holds a few counts of this clonotype. V is TRBV7-8 and J is TRBJ1-5; maybe TRBD1 (5 bases). The CDR3 is 17 residues long. CDR1 SGHVS and CDR2 FQNEAQ come from the germline V gene. Trimming took 4 bases from V and 1 from J, leaving 17 bases between them. CDR3 in amino acids: CASSSHGAGGSNQPQHF. The CDR3 DNA is TGTGCCAGCAGCTCGCATGGCGCGGGGGGAAGCAATCAGCCCCAGCATTTT.

The rearrangement joins TRBV7-6 to TRBJ2-7; 7 positions agree with TRBD2. J was trimmed by 2 bases and V by 2 bases; bases with no gene match: 12. Germline lookup yields CDR1 SGHVS and CDR2 FNYEAQ. This CDR3 spans 17 amino acids. CDR3 amino acids: CASSLRPASGLTYEQYF. The CDR3, as DNA: TGTGCCAGCAGCTTAAGACCCGCTAGCGGTCTAACCTACGAGCAGTACTTC.

A word on this clonotype: A read error may explain this, as a much larger clone is one base away. This CDR3 is missing its conserved last phenylalanine or tryptophan, likely due to a read error. CDR3 in DNA: TGCGCCAGCAGCCCCGGGACAGGGGTCCACGAGCAGTACCTC. Amino acid sequence: CASSPGTGVHEQYL. This rearrangement joins TRBV4-1 to TRBJ2-7; 10 nucleotides align to TRBD1. The V gene end was trimmed by 4 bases and the J gene end by 5 bases; junction bases not matched to a gene: 5. The CDR3 spans 14 residues. Per the germline V gene, CDR1 is MGHRA and CDR2 is YSYEKL.

This rearrangement joins TRBV9 to TRBJ2-2; 9 nucleotides line up with TRBD2. V shed 3 bases, J shed 3 bases, and the junction held 9 bases outside the gene matches. The germline V gene encodes CDR1 SGDLS and CDR2 YYNGEE. CDR3 length equals 17 residues. CDR3 protein: CASSALSGRVYTGELFF. Written as DNA, the CDR3 is TGTGCCAGCAGCGCCCTTAGCGGGAGAGTGTACACCGGGGAGCTGTTTTTT.

The chain joins TRBV30 to TRBJ2-1; D may be TRBD2 (6 bases). V was trimmed by 7 bases and J by 3 bases, leaving 22 bases between them. This CDR3 contains 16 residues. Germline V lookup: CDR1 GTSNPN, CDR2 SVGIG (reference sequence). The CDR3 DNA is TGTGCCTTGAGAGAAAGTGGGGCGGGACTCTACAATGAGCAGTTCTTC. It yields the protein CALRESGAGLYNEQFF.

This clonotype was observed a handful of times. This chain links TRBV12-3 or TRBV12-4 with TRBJ2-5; the D gene is possibly TRBD1 (6 bases). Trimming left V 3 bases short and J 0 bases short, with 8 bases between. The CDR3 runs to 14 residues. CDR3 protein: CASSLGDNQETQYF. CDR3 DNA: TGTGCCAGCAGTTTGGGGGACAACCAAGAGACCCAGTACTTC.

This clonotype has a count of ten or more. The chain joins TRBV5-4 to TRBJ2-1; 10 bases are shared with TRBD1. The CDR3 sequence is 16 residues long. CDR1 and CDR2 (germline): SGHNT, YYREEE (reference sequence). J gave up 5 bases and V 4 bases, and 9 bases lay outside the gene matches. CDR3 in DNA: TGTGCCAGCAGCCCAAGACAGGGGGCTGGAGACAATGAGCAGTTCTTC. This gives the protein CASSPRQGAGDNEQFF. Filled out from reference TRBV5-4 and TRBJ2-1, the complete variable domain reads ETGVTQSPTHLIKTRGQQVTLRCSSQSGHNTVSWYQQALGQGPQFIFQYYREEENGRGNFPPRFSGLQFPNYSSELNVNALELDDSALYLCASSPRQGAGDNEQFFGPGTRLTVL.

The rearrangement uses TRBV12-3 or TRBV12-4 and TRBJ2-7; D is uncertain. This CDR3 has 13 amino acids. Trimming removed 5 bases from V and 4 bases from J, with 12 bases in between. The CDR3 region is CASSPDKTYEQYF. Written as DNA, the CDR3 is TGTGCCAGCAGTCCTGACAAGACTTACGAGCAGTACTTC.

The rearrangement uses TRBV7-2 and TRBJ2-7; D may be TRBD2 (6 bases). This CDR3 contains 17 residues. V was clipped by 5 bases and J by 3 bases, with 23 bases between them. Per the germline V gene, CDR1 is SGHTA and CDR2 is FQGNSA. The CDR3 loop reads CASSRLGNSLRGYEQYF. The CDR3 bases are TGTGCCAGCAGCCGACTTGGAAACTCGTTGCGGGGCTACGAGCAGTACTTC.

The chain employs TRBV7-3 and TRBJ2-3; no reliable D call. Germline values: CDR1 SGHTA, CDR2 FQGTGA. The CDR3 has 14 amino acids. The V end lost 2 bases, the J end lost 4 bases, and 10 bases lay between the germline ends. The CDR3, as DNA: TGTGCCAGCAGCTTATCAAGAGTGGCAGATACGCAGTATTTT. Translated, it gives CASSLSRVADTQYF.

The gene calls are TRBV9 and TRBJ2-3; TRBD1 might be the D (5 bases). The CDR3 runs to 14 residues. V lost 4 bases to trimming and J lost 4 bases, with 13 bases between them. Germline values: CDR1 SGDLS, CDR2 YYNGEE. The DNA for the CDR3 is TGTGCCAGCAGCACCCGACAGCGCGCAGATACGCAGTATTTT. It specifies CASSTRQRADTQYF.

This rearrangement joins TRBV6-2 or TRBV6-3 to TRBJ2-6; the D call may be TRBD1 or TRBD2 (5 bases each). The CDR3 totals 17 residues. Germline V lookup: CDR1 MNHEY, CDR2 SVGEGT. V was clipped by 6 bases and J by 0 bases, with 15 bases between them. In DNA, the CDR3 is TGTGCCAGCAGCCCGGGACGCCGCAACTCTGGGGCCAACGTCCTGACTTTC. This translates into CASSPGRRNSGANVLTF.

In its sample, this clonotype was seen many times. The V and J genes are TRBV10-2 and TRBJ2-1; 8 positions match TRBD2. The CDR3 contains 13 residues. The V gene's germline CDR1 is WSHSY and CDR2 SAAADI. V was clipped by 6 bases and J by 7 bases; unmatched bases: 5. The CDR3 DNA is TGCGCCAGCAGCATAGCGGGATTGAATGAGCAGTTCTTC. This sequence encodes CASSIAGLNEQFF.

The rearrangement links TRBV7-2 to TRBJ1-6; D perhaps matches TRBD1 (5 bases). Germline lookup yields CDR1 SGHTA and CDR2 FQGNSA. The ends were cut back, 7 bases at V and 6 bases at J, with 16 bases in the middle. The CDR3 runs to 15 residues. The CDR3 sequence is CASTSGQGPNSPLHF. The CDR3 nucleotides read TGTGCCAGCACCTCCGGCCAGGGCCCTAATTCACCCCTCCACTTT. The variable domain in full, completed from reference TRBV7-2 and TRBJ1-6, reads GAGVSQSPSNKVTEKGKDVELRCDPISGHTALYWYRQSLGQGLEFLIYFQGNSAPDKSGLPSDRFSAERTGGSVSTLTIQRTQQEDSAVYLCASTSGQGPNSPLHFGNGTRLTVT.

This clonotype was counted a few times. CDR3 amino acids: CASRDPSGRAYEQYF. The CDR3 DNA follows: TGTGCCAGCAGAGACCCCAGCGGGAGGGCTTACGAGCAGTACTTC. The genes are TRBV6-2 or TRBV6-3 and TRBJ2-7, with 10 bases aligning to TRBD2. Trimming removed 6 bases from V and 4 bases from J; junction bases left unmatched: 9. CDR1 is MNHEY, CDR2 SVGEGT, per germline. The CDR3 runs 15 residues.

This clonotype was picked up a small number of times. The V call is TRBV20-1, the J call TRBJ2-3; D is undetermined. Looked up from germline, CDR1 is DFQATT and CDR2 is SNEGSKA (reference sequence). CDR3 size: 12 residues. The CDR3 loop reads CSINEPTDTQYF. The CDR3 DNA is TGCAGCATAAACGAACCTACAGATACGCAGTATTTT.

J is TRBJ2-7 and V is TRBV5-1, with D unresolved. The germline gives CDR1 SGHRS, CDR2 YFSETQ. Trimming stripped 3 bases from V and 2 bases from J, with 9 bases between. The CDR3 sequence is 13 residues long. In DNA form, the CDR3 reads TGCGCCAGCAGCTGGACCACTACCTACGAGCAGTACTTC. It encodes CASSWTTTYEQYF.